Each of the 8 T cell receptor beta chains below was sequenced from the same sample in a study of radiation and T cells in renal cell carcinoma. Time point defined: blood 4 weeks post-SBRT, at nephrectomy. Treatment described: 15 Gy SBRT to primary tumor, nephrectomy 4 weeks later. Measured with immunoSEQ multiplex PCR; TCRdb has only the in-frame clones, and not every one. In the table there are more than 120,000 clones, roughly 90% of which are singletons. The sample here was blood, taken from a patient whose treatment included radiotherapy and nephrectomy. The source of these receptors is a woman aged 45-65 years with renal cell carcinoma.

CDR3 sequence (DNA): TGTGCCAGCAAACTAGCAAGGCGGAATACGCAGTATTTT. Protein: CASKLARRNTQYF. The V call is TRBV6-5, the J call TRBJ2-3; D is possibly TRBD2 (6 bases). Trimming removed 7 bases at V and 7 bases at J, with 15 bases between. The CDR3 has 13 amino acids. Germline CDR1 reads MNHEY; CDR2 reads SVGAGI.

This sequence joins TRBV30 and TRBJ1-1, with TRBD1 matching 7 bases. The CDR3 has 14 residues. Germline V gives CDR1 GTSNPN, CDR2 SVGIG (reference sequence). Unmatched junction bases numbered 6, after V lost 4 bases and J lost 1 base. CDR3 coding DNA: TGTGCCTGGAACCCCAGACAGGGGAACACTGAAGCTTTCTTT. It translates to CAWNPRQGNTEAFF.

V usage is TRBV15 and J usage is TRBJ2-5, with D perhaps assigned TRBD1 or TRBD2 (5 bases each). Deletions cut 4 bases from V and 9 bases from J, with 21 bases between. The CDR3 extends over 15 amino acids. Germline V gives CDR1 LNHNV, CDR2 YYDKDF (reference sequence). The CDR3 loop is CATSKNVATQGAQYF. CDR3 nucleotides: TGTGCCACCAGCAAAAACGTAGCGACCCAAGGGGCCCAGTACTTC.

This chain connects TRBV9 to TRBJ2-7; no reliable D call. V was clipped by 0 bases and J by 4 bases, with 11 bases between them. From germline, CDR1 is SGDLS and CDR2 YYNGEE. The CDR3 consists of 14 residues. CDR3 nucleotides: TGTGCCAGCAGCGTAGAGCCACAACAGTACGAGCAGTACTTC. It codes for CASSVEPQQYEQYF.

This clone was found a few times. The rearrangement links TRBV2 to TRBJ1-5, with D maybe TRBD1 (5 bases). This CDR3 contains 14 residues. The germline V gene has CDR1 SNHLY and CDR2 FYNNEI. V was clipped by 2 bases and J by 1 base, with 6 bases between them. In nucleotides, the CDR3 is TGTGCCAGCAGTGAATCAGGGAGCAATCAGCCCCAGCATTTT. Its protein is CASSESGSNQPQHF.

This clone was observed a few times. The chain has TRBV27 and TRBJ2-2; TRBD1 agrees at 10 bases. In germline, CDR1 is MNHEY, CDR2 SMNVEV (reference sequence). With 7 bases clipped from V and 8 bases from J, the junction kept 16 bases outside the gene matches. The CDR3 covers 17 residues. The CDR3 spells CASTLRWDRGDRGELFF. CDR3 nucleotides: TGTGCCAGCACTCTACGGTGGGACAGGGGTGACAGAGGGGAGCTGTTTTTT.

The chain recombines TRBV6-5 with TRBJ1-2, with 8 bases fitting TRBD1. J was trimmed by 7 bases and V by 6 bases; bases with no gene match: 7. The CDR3 totals 13 residues. Per the germline V gene, CDR1 is MNHEY and CDR2 is SVGAGI. CDR3 residues: CASSRTGWGGYTF. The CDR3, as DNA: TGTGCCAGCAGCCGGACAGGGTGGGGTGGCTACACCTTC.

This clone was seen only a few times. This chain joins TRBV30 and TRBJ1-1, with D possibly being TRBD1 (5 bases). The CDR3 runs 14 residues. V dropped 3 bases and J dropped 3 bases, with 14 bases sitting between them. Germline V gene sequence: CDR1 GTSNPN, CDR2 SVGIG (reference sequence). The CDR3, as DNA: TGTGCCTGGAGCAAACGGGGGGGAGACACTGAAGCTTTCTTT. This encodes CAWSKRGGDTEAFF.